This TCR beta chain comes out of a study of a mutant IDH1 vaccine in newly diagnosed glioma. Across the study: Treated individuals were approximately 60% male and around 40% female, averaging about 37 years of age. Previous care, which was radiotherapy, temozolomide, or both, most often involved both.

Profiled with immunoSEQ multiplex PCR; TCRdb holds only in-frame clones, not every one. The table includes around 30,000 clones, 82% detected once. This clone was detected only once. The antigen is unknown. The time point: week 35, safety follow-up. The study gave 300 ug of mutant IDH1 20-mer peptide per vaccine dose, with topical imiquimod. Sequenced here: PBMCs, sampled from a glioma patient whose treatment included an IDH1 peptide vaccine. This clonotype originated in a woman aged 18-30 years with glioma.

The CDR3 nucleotides are TGTGCCAGCAGTGAGGGTCCCGGAGAGACCCAGTACTTC. As protein: CASSEGPGETQYF. The chain links TRBV6-1 to TRBJ2-5; no firm D call. The V gene's germline CDR1 is MNHNS and CDR2 SASEGT. The CDR3 has 13 amino acids. The ends were cut back, 3 bases at V and 4 bases at J, with 9 bases in the middle.